This T cell receptor (beta chain) was found in a study of blood T cell repertoires in COVID-19 (dated by TCRdb to the early 2020s). Concerning the study at large: Samples from collaborators originated in the United States, Italy and Spain and spanned both the acute and convalescent phases of COVID-19. The prospective study material was composed of cDNA or gDNA derived from T cells, B-cell-depleted T cells, or PBMCs. Subjects who had been exposed to COVID-19, were actively infected with it, or had recovered from it provided the deeply sampled blood TCRbeta repertoires that made up the dataset. A freely available public database, intended as a resource for researchers studying the immune response to SARS-CoV-2, is where the repertoires were released. Samples were obtained from the ongoing ImmuneRACE study (first 160 participants) and from 1,200 or so subjects provided by 6 global collaborators. Sample metadata almost always included a de-identified subject ID, COVID-19 status, age in years and sex. Where available, HLA class I and class II types were taken from metadata supplied by the sample provider and were not determined by assay-based typing.

Beyond this particular receptor, the publication reports: The amount of clinical and demographic metadata varied by source and participant and was provided uncurated.

With respect to this clone: Its antigen is currently not known. Base qualities are missing; no much larger clone stands one base away.

Each collaborating institution followed its own protocols to collect whole blood in K2EDTA tubes. Collaborator samples were shipped for TCRbeta analysis as frozen whole blood, isolated PBMCs, or DNA extracted from either sample type. TCRbeta CDR3 regions were amplified from genomic DNA by means of the immunoSEQ Assay, a bias-controlled multiplex PCR. In the paper's pipeline: The number of nucleated cells in each sample was estimated by amplification of reference gene primers within the assay. To quantify the absolute abundance of each unique TCRbeta CDR3 rearrangement, sequence reads were collapsed and filtered. For each sample, productive Simpson clonality was calculated as the square root of Simpson's diversity index across productive rearrangements. TCRdb mirrors the immuneACCESS table, restricted to in-frame sequences. Some clones are absent from its copies; in checked studies, under half trace to an unresolved V gene, and the reason for the others is unknown. Clone size and V and J calls were adopted from that table, with D and trimming inferred from the DNA. The sample includes about 210,000 clones, with around four fifths observed a single time. Less than 3.5% of the sample rests with the top ten.

CDR1 and CDR2, per the germline V gene (reference sequence), are LGHDT and YNNKEL. The CDR3 numbers 17 residues from cysteine through phenylalanine. Only the CDR3 part of the read is kept: 51 bases, read in frame from the first base. Trimming removed 0 bases from V and 4 bases from J; the gene matches leave 8 bases unexplained. The rearrangement joined TRBV3-1 (or the pseudogene TRBV3-2) to TRBJ2-7; 11 bases in the junction line up with TRBD1. The receptor's source is a man aged 50 to 60 with active or convalescent COVID-19. Sample: peripheral blood. The CDR3 loop reads CASSQDRTGGIAYEQYF. The sequenced DNA is TGTGCCAGCAGCCAAGATAGGACAGGGGGCATTGCTTACGAGCAGTACTTC.